This T cell receptor (beta chain) is from a study of T cells in Graves' hyperthyroidism and ophthalmopathy. Study-level information: Blood from the periphery was taken at initial diagnosis, before any treatment. Study-wide results and caveats: The model forecast ophthalmopathy, anticipating it by a median about 7 months before onset.

The CDR3 has 14 residues. In germline, CDR1 is SGDLS, CDR2 YYNGEE. V lost 4 bases, J lost 3 bases, and 12 bases lay in between. Authors of the study amplified TCR beta CDR3 regions from RNA transcripts. Initially, a first-round RT-PCR of the TCR CDR3 employed the HTBI primer set. Each CDR3 protein gets one entry after TCRdb re-called the multiplex PCR reads with MiXCR. Among 480,000 or so distinct CDR3 sequences listed, roughly an eighth were seen once. On this clonotype: What it binds is unknown.

On the basis of clinical symptoms, serum thyroxine and TRAb, thyroid ultrasound and orbital computed tomography, diagnoses were made. J is TRBJ2-3 and V is TRBV9, with unresolved D. This receptor was obtained from a woman aged 18-29 years with Graves' hyperthyroidism. The sample taken for sequencing was blood. DNA for the CDR3: TGTGCCAGCAGCTGGTCCACTGATACAGATACGCAGTATTTT. Its translation is CASSWSTDTDTQYF.